This TCR beta chain emerged from a study of post-analysis software for immune sequencing data. Study-level results: Five or six TRBV segments appeared more often in patients than in controls, and TRBV5-6, TRBV5-1 and TRBV20-1 were among these.

V shed 5 bases, J shed 1 base, and the junction held 7 bases outside the gene matches. The CDR3 is 15 amino acids. The V gene's germline CDR1 is DFQATT and CDR2 SNEGSKA (reference sequence). Of note for this clonotype: Its matching antigen is unknown.

Tagging with unique molecular identifiers was a feature of the TCR beta cDNA libraries. TCRdb re-derived calls from the PCR reads in MiXCR, one entry per CDR3 protein. The sample includes 650,000 to 850,000 distinct CDR3 sequences, roughly 50% seen only once; the top ten take roughly 4.4%. The chain recombines TRBV20-1 with TRBJ2-5; 10 nucleotides line up with TRBD2. This receptor was obtained from a girl between 10 and 17 years old with multiple sclerosis. Material: blood. In DNA, the CDR3 is TGCAGTGCTCGCCAACTAGCGGGAAGCCAAGAGACCCAGTACTTC. Translated: CSARQLAGSQETQYF.